The source of this T cell receptor beta chain is a study of blood T cell repertoires in COVID-19. Study overall: Donors in the United States, Italy and Spain gave samples during acute or convalescent COVID-19. In each case, the material was cDNA or gDNA derived from T cells, B-cell-depleted T cells, or PBMCs.

With 0 bases clipped from V and 0 bases from J, the junction kept 6 bases outside the gene matches. CDR3 length equals 17 residues. Germline V lookup: CDR1 SGHRS, CDR2 YFSETQ. As processed by the authors: Amplification of reference gene primers was used by the study to estimate nucleated cell counts. The protocol was immunoSEQ multiplex PCR, while the TCRdb copy is restricted to in-frame clones and leaves out a portion. D and trimming come from the DNA, and the V and J calls and clone size come from that table. The sample holds tens of thousands of clones, approximately 89% seen once. Sequenced sample: peripheral blood. The rearrangement joins TRBV5-1 to TRBJ2-1; TRBD2 matches at 7 bases. The origin of this receptor is a man aged 55 to 69 with acute or convalescent COVID-19. The CDR3 sequence: CASSLAVAGSSYNEQFF. The CDR3 DNA reads TGCGCCAGCAGCTTGGCCGTAGCGGGTAGCTCCTACAATGAGCAGTTCTTC. Drawing the rest from reference TRBV5-1 and TRBJ2-1, the complete variable domain is KAGVTQTPRYLIKTRGQQVTLSCSPISGHRSVSWYQQTPGQGLQFLFEYFSETQRNKGNFPGRFSGRQFSNSRSEMNVSTLELGDSALYLCASSLAVAGSSYNEQFFGPGTRLTVL.